A selection of T cell receptor beta chains follows, all from one sample in a study of T cells after yellow fever vaccination. From the 5' RACE reads, TCRdb called clonotypes with MiXCR, one entry per CDR3 protein. The data hold more than 300,000 distinct CDR3 sequences, with 6.5% to 8.5% observed a single time. Sequenced material: PBMCs, taken about 41 days after the first yellow fever vaccination. Receptors were obtained from a young man who received the YFV17D yellow fever vaccine. The CDR3 runs from the conserved cysteine through the conserved F or W. The order of the fields is CDR3 DNA, CDR3 protein, D gene, V gene, clone size, J gene. The D gene is left open where the match is weak. Some rows have no size entry. The others give once, few or many, or a class for an expanded clone.

CDR3 DNA: TGTGCCAGCTCACCCGGGACAGGGGACGAGCAGTACTTC
CDR3 protein: CASSPGTGDEQYF
D gene: TRBD1
V gene: TRBV18
clone size: many
J gene: TRBJ2-7

CDR3 DNA: TGCGCCAGCAGCCCAAGGAGTTCAGGGTATTCGGCGGGGGCCAACGTCCTGACTTTC
CDR3 protein: CASSPRSSGYSAGANVLTF
D gene: -
V gene: TRBV4-3
clone size: few
J gene: TRBJ2-6

CDR3 DNA: TGTGCCAGCAGCTTTACCGCGGGATATGGCTACACCTTC
CDR3 protein: CASSFTAGYGYTF
D gene: -
V gene: TRBV7-2
clone size: -
J gene: TRBJ1-2

CDR3 DNA: TGTGCCAGCAGCTCCGATCCGGCAAACTACGAGCAGTACTTC
CDR3 protein: CASSSDPANYEQYF
D gene: -
V gene: TRBV7-2
clone size: -
J gene: TRBJ2-7

CDR3 DNA: TGCAGTGCTAGAGGTACAGCGGGGGATAATGAGCAGTTCTTC
CDR3 protein: CSARGTAGDNEQFF
D gene: TRBD2
V gene: TRBV20-1
clone size: few
J gene: TRBJ2-1

CDR3 DNA: TGTGCCAGCAGCCGTCCAGAGGGGGCAGGGGAGACCCAGTACTTC
CDR3 protein: CASSRPEGAGETQYF
D gene: TRBD1
V gene: TRBV6-1
clone size: -
J gene: TRBJ2-5

CDR3 DNA: TGTGCCAGCAGCTTGCTAGCGGGGGTCGCCGGGGAGCTGTTTTTT
CDR3 protein: CASSLLAGVAGELFF
D gene: TRBD2
V gene: TRBV5-4
clone size: -
J gene: TRBJ2-2

CDR3 DNA: TGTGCCAGCAGTTTACAGCCAGTCACCGGGGAGCTGTTTTTT
CDR3 protein: CASSLQPVTGELFF
D gene: -
V gene: TRBV27
clone size: few
J gene: TRBJ2-2

CDR3 DNA: TGCAGTGCTAGAAGGCAGCGGGGGGGCCGTGGCAAAAACATTCAGTACTTC
CDR3 protein: CSARRQRGGRGKNIQYF
D gene: TRBD2
V gene: TRBV20-1
clone size: few
J gene: TRBJ2-4

CDR3 DNA: TGTGCCAGCAGCTTGGGACGAGCTTGGGAGCAGTTCTTC
CDR3 protein: CASSLGRAWEQFF
D gene: -
V gene: TRBV5-6
clone size: few
J gene: TRBJ2-1

CDR3 DNA: TGTGCCAGCGGTCCCCCCGGGCGGCCGAATCAGCCCCAGCATTTT
CDR3 protein: CASGPPGRPNQPQHF
D gene: -
V gene: TRBV7-2
clone size: -
J gene: TRBJ1-5

CDR3 DNA: TGTGCCAGCAGGCGAAGCCCCGAACTTGGCACCGGGGAGCTGTTTTTT
CDR3 protein: CASRRSPELGTGELFF
D gene: -
V gene: TRBV28
clone size: few
J gene: TRBJ2-2

CDR3 DNA: TGTGCCAGCAGCTTATTCCAGGGGACAATACTCTATGGCTACACCTTC
CDR3 protein: CASSLFQGTILYGYTF
D gene: -
V gene: TRBV7-2
clone size: few
J gene: TRBJ1-2

CDR3 DNA: TGTGCCAGCAGCCCAGTTTCAGGGGGCGGCACTGAAGCTTTCTTT
CDR3 protein: CASSPVSGGGTEAFF
D gene: TRBD1
V gene: TRBV7-7
clone size: -
J gene: TRBJ1-1

CDR3 DNA: TGTGCCAGCACCTCTAGCAACACTGAAGCTTTCTTT
CDR3 protein: CASTSSNTEAFF
D gene: -
V gene: TRBV7-9
clone size: many
J gene: TRBJ1-1

CDR3 DNA: TGTGCCAGCAGCCAATGGGGATTCAATGAGCAGTTCTTC
CDR3 protein: CASSQWGFNEQFF
D gene: -
V gene: TRBV4-2
clone size: few
J gene: TRBJ2-1

CDR3 DNA: TGCGCCAGCAGCTCGTTAGCGGGGGGGCCCGGAGAGACCCAGTACTTC
CDR3 protein: CASSSLAGGPGETQYF
D gene: TRBD2
V gene: TRBV5-1
clone size: -
J gene: TRBJ2-5

CDR3 DNA: TGCGCCAGCAGCCTACGGACAGGGAGTAATCAGCCCCAGCATTTT
CDR3 protein: CASSLRTGSNQPQHF
D gene: TRBD1
V gene: TRBV4-1
clone size: -
J gene: TRBJ1-5

CDR3 DNA: TGTGCCAGCAGTTACGGGACAGGGCTCAACTATGGCTACACCTTC
CDR3 protein: CASSYGTGLNYGYTF
D gene: TRBD1
V gene: TRBV6-5
clone size: many
J gene: TRBJ1-2

CDR3 DNA: TGTGCCAGCAGCGTCGGGCTCCACACCGGGGAGCTGTTTTTT
CDR3 protein: CASSVGLHTGELFF
D gene: -
V gene: TRBV7-9
clone size: many
J gene: TRBJ2-2

CDR3 DNA: TGTGCCAGCGCTAGCGGGGGGGCCAGCTCCTACAATGAGCAGTTCTTC
CDR3 protein: CASASGGASSYNEQFF
D gene: TRBD2
V gene: TRBV5-4
clone size: many
J gene: TRBJ2-1

CDR3 DNA: TGCAGTGCTTCGCTGGGGGGGCGGGTCAATGAGCAGTTCTTC
CDR3 protein: CSASLGGRVNEQFF
D gene: -
V gene: TRBV20-1
clone size: many
J gene: TRBJ2-1

CDR3 DNA: TGTGCCAGCAGCCAATCTAGGGTTGAAGCTTTCTTT
CDR3 protein: CASSQSRVEAFF
D gene: -
V gene: TRBV7-2
clone size: few
J gene: TRBJ1-1

CDR3 DNA: TGCAGTGCCATGACGGGGAACTATGGCTACACCTTC
CDR3 protein: CSAMTGNYGYTF
D gene: -
V gene: TRBV20-1
clone size: -
J gene: TRBJ1-2

CDR3 DNA: TGTGCCAGCAGCCCGGGGGACAGGGGGAACTATGGCTACACCTTC
CDR3 protein: CASSPGDRGNYGYTF
D gene: TRBD1
V gene: TRBV7-9
clone size: few
J gene: TRBJ1-2

CDR3 DNA: TGTGCCAGCAGGGAAGTGGGGAGTAGCGTCCCCGGGGAGCTGTTTTTT
CDR3 protein: CASREVGSSVPGELFF
D gene: -
V gene: TRBV13
clone size: once
J gene: TRBJ2-2

CDR3 DNA: TGTGCCAGCAGCTTATCCTTGGGTATAGGACAGGGGGCGGATGGCTACACCTTC
CDR3 protein: CASSLSLGIGQGADGYTF
D gene: TRBD1
V gene: TRBV11-2
clone size: -
J gene: TRBJ1-2

CDR3 DNA: TGCAGTGCTAGGACTAGCGGCTACACAGATACGCAGTATTTT
CDR3 protein: CSARTSGYTDTQYF
D gene: TRBD2
V gene: TRBV20-1
clone size: few
J gene: TRBJ2-3

CDR3 DNA: TGCGCCAGCAGCTTGTGGACAGGTACGGACACTGAAGCTTTCTTT
CDR3 protein: CASSLWTGTDTEAFF
D gene: TRBD1
V gene: TRBV5-1
clone size: few
J gene: TRBJ1-1

CDR3 DNA: TGTGCCAGCAGCTACGGCTTAGATGAGCAGTTCTTC
CDR3 protein: CASSYGLDEQFF
D gene: -
V gene: TRBV7-2
clone size: few
J gene: TRBJ2-1

CDR3 DNA: TGTGCCAGCTCACCCTCTGAGAATCAGCCCCAGCATTTT
CDR3 protein: CASSPSENQPQHF
D gene: -
V gene: TRBV18
clone size: few
J gene: TRBJ1-5

CDR3 DNA: TGTGCCAGCAGCCCGGGACAGGGTATGAACAGTGGTACGCAGTATTTT
CDR3 protein: CASSPGQGMNSGTQYF
D gene: TRBD1
V gene: TRBV7-9
clone size: -
J gene: TRBJ2-3

CDR3 DNA: TGCGCCAGCAGCCAATCGACTAGCGGGGGGGCTACGCAGTATTTT
CDR3 protein: CASSQSTSGGATQYF
D gene: TRBD2
V gene: TRBV4-1
clone size: -
J gene: TRBJ2-3

CDR3 DNA: TGCGCCAGCAGCCAGGCCCCCCAGCGGGGGAGCACAGATACGCAGTATTTT
CDR3 protein: CASSQAPQRGSTDTQYF
D gene: TRBD2
V gene: TRBV4-3
clone size: -
J gene: TRBJ2-3

CDR3 DNA: TGTGCCAGCGGCCGGGACAGGCCAATAAGGGGTGGCTACACCTTC
CDR3 protein: CASGRDRPIRGGYTF
D gene: TRBD1
V gene: TRBV6-1
clone size: few
J gene: TRBJ1-2

CDR3 DNA: TGTGCCAGCAGTGAGGACGACGGGTCGAGCTCCTACAATGAGCAGTTCTTC
CDR3 protein: CASSEDDGSSSYNEQFF
D gene: -
V gene: TRBV3-1
clone size: few
J gene: TRBJ2-1

CDR3 DNA: TGCGCCAGCTCTGGTAACCAAGAGACCCAGTACTTC
CDR3 protein: CASSGNQETQYF
D gene: -
V gene: TRBV10-2
clone size: many
J gene: TRBJ2-5

CDR3 DNA: TGCAGTGCTAGAAGCGGTAGCACAGATACGCAGTATTTT
CDR3 protein: CSARSGSTDTQYF
D gene: -
V gene: TRBV20-1
clone size: -
J gene: TRBJ2-3

CDR3 DNA: TGTGCCAGCAGTTCGGATTGGGGTGAGCAGTTCTTC
CDR3 protein: CASSSDWGEQFF
D gene: -
V gene: TRBV6-6
clone size: many
J gene: TRBJ2-1

CDR3 DNA: TGCGCCAGCAGCTTGGGCTCGGGCGGGGCATACAATGAGCAGTTCTTC
CDR3 protein: CASSLGSGGAYNEQFF
D gene: -
V gene: TRBV5-1
clone size: -
J gene: TRBJ2-1

CDR3 DNA: TGTGCCAGCAGCTCCATGGACAGTTCACGGCAGTATTTT
CDR3 protein: CASSSMDSSRQYF
D gene: -
V gene: TRBV7-2
clone size: many
J gene: TRBJ2-3

CDR3 DNA: TGTGCCAGCAGCTTAACGGGGGGTACCAACACTGAAGCTTTCTTT
CDR3 protein: CASSLTGGTNTEAFF
D gene: -
V gene: TRBV7-3
clone size: few
J gene: TRBJ1-1

CDR3 DNA: TGTGCCAGCAGCCACATCCGGGACAGGCTTAATGAAAAACTGTTTTTT
CDR3 protein: CASSHIRDRLNEKLFF
D gene: TRBD1
V gene: TRBV7-9
clone size: few
J gene: TRBJ1-4

CDR3 DNA: TGTGCCAGCAGTGAAATGAGTGGGGCAGGGTATTATTCACCCCTCCACTTT
CDR3 protein: CASSEMSGAGYYSPLHF
D gene: -
V gene: TRBV25-1
clone size: -
J gene: TRBJ1-6

CDR3 DNA: TGTGCCACCAGTGAACGGACTAGCGGGGGGCGATGGAACAATGAGCAGTTCTTC
CDR3 protein: CATSERTSGGRWNNEQFF
D gene: TRBD2
V gene: TRBV24-1
clone size: few
J gene: TRBJ2-1

CDR3 DNA: TGTGCCAGCTCACCAGTAGAGAACACCGGGGAGCTGTTTTTT
CDR3 protein: CASSPVENTGELFF
D gene: -
V gene: TRBV18
clone size: -
J gene: TRBJ2-2

CDR3 DNA: TGCGCCAGCAGCCAAAGACTAGCGGGGGGGTATGACACCGGGGAGCTGTTTTTT
CDR3 protein: CASSQRLAGGYDTGELFF
D gene: TRBD2
V gene: TRBV4-3
clone size: -
J gene: TRBJ2-2